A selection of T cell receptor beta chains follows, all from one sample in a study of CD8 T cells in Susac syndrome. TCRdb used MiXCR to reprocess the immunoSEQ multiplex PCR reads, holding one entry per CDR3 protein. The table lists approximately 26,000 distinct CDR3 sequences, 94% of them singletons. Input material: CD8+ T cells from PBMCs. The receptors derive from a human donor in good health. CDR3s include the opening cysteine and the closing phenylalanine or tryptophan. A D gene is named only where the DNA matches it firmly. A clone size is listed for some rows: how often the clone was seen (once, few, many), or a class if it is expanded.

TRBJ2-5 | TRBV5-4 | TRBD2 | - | TGTGCCAGCAGCGAGGGACTAGCGGACGAAGAGACCCAGTACTTC | CASSEGLADEETQYF
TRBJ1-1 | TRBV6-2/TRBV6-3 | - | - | TGTGCCAGCAGTTACGGACGGGGGAACACTGAAGCTTTCTTT | CASSYGRGNTEAFF
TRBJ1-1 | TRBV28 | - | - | TGTGCCAGCAGTTCAAACACTGAAGCTTTCTTT | CASSSNTEAFF
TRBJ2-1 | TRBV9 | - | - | TGTGCCAGCAGCGAGGCCGGGGTCACCTACAATGAGCAGTTCTTC | CASSEAGVTYNEQFF
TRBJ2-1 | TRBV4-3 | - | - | TGCGCCAGCAGCCCTAGGGTCTCCTACAATGAGCAGTTCTTC | CASSPRVSYNEQFF
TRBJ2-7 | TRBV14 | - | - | TGTGCCAGCAGCTTCGACAGCTACGAGCAGTACTTC | CASSFDSYEQYF
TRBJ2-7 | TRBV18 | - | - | TGTGCCAGCTCGCCTAACAACGAGCAGTACTTC | CASSPNNEQYF
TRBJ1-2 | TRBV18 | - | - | TGTGCCAGCTCAAGCTTGGGCCGGACAGATACTAACTATGGCTACACCTTC | CASSSLGRTDTNYGYTF
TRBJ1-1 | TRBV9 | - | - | TGTGCCAGCAGCCCCCTCAGGAACACTGAAGCTTTCTTT | CASSPLRNTEAFF
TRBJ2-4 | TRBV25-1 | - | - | TGTGCCAGCAGTTTAACGGGACACGGCATTCAGTACTTC | CASSLTGHGIQYF
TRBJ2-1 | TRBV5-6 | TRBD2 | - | TGTGCCAGCAGCTCCGGGACTAGCGGAAATGAGCAGTTCTTC | CASSSGTSGNEQFF
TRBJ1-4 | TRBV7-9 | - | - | TGTGCCAGCAGCCCAGCTGCAGATAATGAAAAACTGTTTTTT | CASSPAADNEKLFF
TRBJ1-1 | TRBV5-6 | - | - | TGTGCCAGCAGCTTGTTCCAGGCTGAAGCTTTCTTT | CASSLFQAEAFF
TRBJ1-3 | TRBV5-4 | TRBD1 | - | TGTGCCAGCCGAAGTCAAGGGACAGGGCAGAACACCATATATTTT | CASRSQGTGQNTIYF
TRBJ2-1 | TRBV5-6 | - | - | TGTGCCAGCAGCTACCAGGATGAGCAGTTCTTC | CASSYQDEQFF
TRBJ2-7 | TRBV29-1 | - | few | TGCAGCGTTGGTATCAGGGGCTCCTACGAGCAGTACTTC | CSVGIRGSYEQYF
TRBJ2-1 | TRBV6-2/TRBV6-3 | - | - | TGTGCCAGCAGTTATTCCCAGCGTGAGCAGTTCTTC | CASSYSQREQFF
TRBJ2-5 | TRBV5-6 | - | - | TGTGCCAGCAGCTTGGACGCGGGACACATAGAAGAGACCCAGTACTTC | CASSLDAGHIEETQYF
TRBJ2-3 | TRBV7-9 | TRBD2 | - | TGTGCCAGCAGCTCGACTAGCGGGTACACAGATACGCAGTATTTT | CASSSTSGYTDTQYF
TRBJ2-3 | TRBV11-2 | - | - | TGTGCCAGCAGCTTTACCCCGTGGGATACGCAGTATTTT | CASSFTPWDTQYF
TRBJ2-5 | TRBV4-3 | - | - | TGCGCCAGCAGCCAAGATCGGTCCCGAGGGGAGACCCAGTACTTC | CASSQDRSRGETQYF
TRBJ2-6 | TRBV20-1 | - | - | TGCAGTGCGGCGGGGATCTTCTCTGGGGCCAACGTCCTGACTTTC | CSAAGIFSGANVLTF
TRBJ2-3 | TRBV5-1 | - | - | TGCGCCAGCAGCTTATCGGGGGGCCTCACAGATACGCAGTATTTT | CASSLSGGLTDTQYF
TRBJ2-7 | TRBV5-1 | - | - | TGCGCCAGCAGCTTAATAACGGCGGGGGAGCAGTACTTC | CASSLITAGEQYF